The T cell receptor (beta chain) described here comes from a study of T cell repertoires in cytomegalovirus infection. Overall study: In public TCR beta signatures, there were indications of both CMV infection and matching HLA type. Points from the study as a whole: There were HLA-C-restricted CMV-specific TCR beta clonotypes dominating the ex vivo response. Cumulative public TCR beta family frequency identified CMV carriers with the relevant HLA.

The germline V gene has CDR1 MDHEN and CDR2 SYDVKM. V was clipped by 3 bases and J by 6 bases, with 13 bases between them. The CDR3 loop spans 14 amino acids. As concerns this clonotype: Antigen: not known.

TCRdb re-called the reads through MiXCR, storing one row per CDR3 protein. The profile shows approximately 990,000 distinct CDR3 sequences, about a third of them singletons. The sequencing used cultured CD8+ T cells from PBMCs, collected from culture after CMV antigen stimulation. The sequence was collected from a human donor in good health (CMV status not recorded). Some clones in this sample may be carry-over from other donors' samples. The V gene is TRBV28, the J gene TRBJ2-3; D unclear. CDR3 DNA sequence: TGTGCCAGCAGTTTTATGGTAGCAGCGGATACGCAGTATTTT. Its protein product is CASSFMVAADTQYF.